This paragraph covers one TCR beta chain sequence. Sequencing was performed with immunoSEQ multiplex PCR; in TCRdb, only in-frame clones are kept and a portion is missing. Of 40,000 or so clones in the sample, more than 85% were seen once. The data belong to a study of T cell changes during pregnancy in multiple sclerosis. V was shortened by 0 bases and J by 5 bases, with 7 bases between the two germline ends. CDR3 size: 14 residues. Germline loops: CDR1 MRHNA, CDR2 SNTAGT. This rearrangement joins TRBV6-4 to TRBJ2-2, with D possibly TRBD2 on 5 matching bases. This specimen was CD8+ T cells from peripheral blood mononuclear cells, taken after pregnancy. The sequence was collected from a female donor with multiple sclerosis, enrolled in a pregnancy study. The CDR3 here is CASSDSWETGELFF. The CDR3 bases are TGTGCCAGCAGTGACTCGTGGGAGACCGGGGAGCTGTTTTTT.